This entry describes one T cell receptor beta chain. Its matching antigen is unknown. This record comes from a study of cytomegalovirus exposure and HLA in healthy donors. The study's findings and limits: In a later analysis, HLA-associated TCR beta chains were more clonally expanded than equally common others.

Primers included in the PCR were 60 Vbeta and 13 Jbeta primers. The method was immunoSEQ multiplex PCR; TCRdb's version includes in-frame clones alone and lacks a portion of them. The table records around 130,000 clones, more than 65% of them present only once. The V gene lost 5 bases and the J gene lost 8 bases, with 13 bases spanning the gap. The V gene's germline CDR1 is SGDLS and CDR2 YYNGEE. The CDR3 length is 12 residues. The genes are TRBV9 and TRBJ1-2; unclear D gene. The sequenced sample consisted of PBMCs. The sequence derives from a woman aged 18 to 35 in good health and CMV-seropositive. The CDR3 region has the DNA TGTGCCAGCAGTGAGGGCTTGGAAGGCTACACCTTC. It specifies CASSEGLEGYTF.